This TCR beta chain emerged from a study of technical replicates of blood from several donors. Germline V gene sequence: CDR1 LNHNV, CDR2 YYDKDF (reference sequence). The CDR3 totals 15 residues. Trimming stripped 6 bases from V and 7 bases from J, with 19 bases between. Produced via immunoSEQ multiplex PCR; TCRdb's table is partial and in-frame only. Altogether around 84,000 clones are present, roughly 97% being singletons, with the ten largest covering 0.15% to 0.2%. The chain has TRBV15 and TRBJ2-1; a weak D match, TRBD1 (5 bases). Specimen: T cells isolated from PBMCs. The receptor's source is a human donor in good health. The CDR3 DNA reads TGTGCCACCAGAGGGGAAGGGGCGCCTTGGAATGAGCAGTTCTTC. Its translation: CATRGEGAPWNEQFF.